Below are 23 T cell receptor beta chains sequenced from a single sample in a study of persistence of HIV-infected CD4 T cells. Overlapping HIV-1 Gag 15-mer peptides at 0.85 to 1 ug per peptide per mL were used. Responding CD4+ T cells were sorted by upregulation of both CD40 ligand and CD69. Their recognized antigens are unknown. The immunoSEQ assay was version 4, run in survey mode. The assay was immunoSEQ multiplex PCR, and TCRdb's table has in-frame clones only and misses some. The data hold around 24,000 clones, with 74% observed a single time. The starting material was CD4+ T cells sorted from PBMCs after roughly 20-hour stimulation, obtained from a patient who received antiretroviral therapy. The receptors shown here come from an adult man with HIV who was CMV-seropositive.

This chain connects TRBV29-1 to TRBJ2-7; TRBD1 matches 8 bases. The V gene's germline CDR1 is SQVTM and CDR2 ANQGSEA. The CDR3 length is 11 residues. After removal of 7 bases from V and 7 bases from J, the junction contained 6 bases not matched to a gene. The CDR3 nucleotides are TGCAGCGCAGGACAGGGCGGGGAGCAGTACTTC. This encodes CSAGQGGEQYF.

This rearrangement joins TRBV2 to TRBJ2-1; a possible D gene is TRBD2 (7 bases). CDR3 length equals 15 residues. V was shortened by 2 bases and J by 8 bases, with 16 bases between the two germline ends. Per germline, CDR1 SNHLY and CDR2 FYNNEI. Here the CDR3 reads CASSERGGGPDEQFF. Written as DNA, the CDR3 is TGTGCCAGCAGTGAACGAGGGGGGGGGCCTGATGAGCAGTTCTTC.

The chain is built from TRBV4-1 and TRBJ1-1; TRBD1 might be the D (5 bases). Germline V CDR1 and CDR2: MGHRA, YSYEKL. V lost 0 bases to trimming and J lost 1 base, with 12 bases between them. CDR3 length equals 16 residues. CDR3 residues: CASSQEVATGNTEAFF. The DNA of the CDR3 is TGCGCCAGCAGCCAAGAAGTTGCCACAGGGAACACTGAAGCTTTCTTT.

This chain joins TRBV28 and TRBJ1-2; D might be TRBD1 (5 bases). V was pared by 1 base and J by 4 bases, with 10 bases between. Germline loops: CDR1 MDHEN, CDR2 SYDVKM. This CDR3 has 14 amino acids. The CDR3 spells CASSLLGQIYGYTF. The CDR3 nucleotides are TGTGCCAGCAGTTTATTGGGGCAGATCTATGGCTACACCTTC.

In its sample, this clone was seen a few times. The chain joins TRBV6-6 to TRBJ2-5; TRBD1 might be the D (5 bases). The germline V gene encodes CDR1 MNHNY and CDR2 SVGAGI (reference sequence). V lost 1 base, J lost 3 bases, and 6 bases lay in between. The CDR3 totals 13 residues. The CDR3 reads CASSYYRKETQYF. DNA for the CDR3: TGTGCCAGCAGTTACTACAGGAAAGAGACCCAGTACTTC.

This clone was found a few times. The V gene is TRBV9, the J gene TRBJ1-2; D unresolved. Looked up from germline, CDR1 is SGDLS and CDR2 is YYNGEE. This CDR3 spans 16 amino acids. V was clipped by 2 bases and J by 4 bases, with 18 bases between them. CDR3 sequence: CASSVGGEGALYGYTF. CDR3 nucleotide sequence: TGTGCCAGCAGCGTGGGAGGAGAGGGAGCCCTCTATGGCTACACCTTC.

The chain is built from TRBV20-1 and TRBJ2-7; 10 positions agree with TRBD2. The CDR3 spans 13 residues. Germline V lookup: CDR1 DFQATT, CDR2 SNEGSKA (reference sequence). Losses at the gene ends were 3 bases for V and 5 bases for J; bases not matched to a gene: 4. CDR3 in DNA: TGCAGTGCTAGTACTAGCGGGGTGAACGAGCAGTACTTC. It is translated as CSASTSGVNEQYF.

The J gene is TRBJ1-5, the V gene TRBV6-1; 12 bases map to TRBD1. J gave up 6 bases and V 3 bases, and 9 bases lay outside the gene matches. This CDR3 is 17 amino acids long. From germline, CDR1 is MNHNS and CDR2 SASEGT. CDR3 DNA sequence: TGTGCCAGCAGTGACCGAAAGGGACAGGGGGCAGGTCAGCCCCAGCATTTT. Translation: CASSDRKGQGAGQPQHF.

This rearrangement joins TRBV6-4 to TRBJ2-2; D is ambiguous. The CDR3 has 15 amino acids. Trimming pared 2 bases from V and 3 bases from J, leaving 10 bases between. CDR1 is MRHNA and CDR2 is SNTAGT in the germline V gene. The CDR3 nucleotides are TGTGCCAGCAGTGACAGGGCGAGTGACACCGGGGAGCTGTTTTTT. It is translated as CASSDRASDTGELFF.

This clone has more than one count but fewer than ten. V is TRBV6-2 or TRBV6-3 and J is TRBJ1-1; the match to TRBD1 covers 10 bases. The CDR3 spans 15 residues. Unmatched junction bases numbered 8, after V lost 5 bases and J lost 5 bases. Germline V gene sequence: CDR1 MNHEY, CDR2 SVGEGT. The DNA for the CDR3 is TGTGCCAGCAGTCGCGACAGGGGGCGCGGAACTGAAGCTTTCTTT. This encodes CASSRDRGRGTEAFF.

V and J are TRBV5-1 and TRBJ1-5; D gene unclear. CDR1 is SGHRS and CDR2 is YFSETQ in the germline V gene. Deletions cut 0 bases from V and 4 bases from J, with 8 bases between. The CDR3 runs 14 residues. The CDR3 DNA follows: TGCGCCAGCAGCTTGGAACTGGGAAATCAGCCCCAGCATTTT. Translated, it gives CASSLELGNQPQHF.

The rearrangement uses TRBV5-1 and TRBJ2-1; D gene uncertain. CDR1 is SGHRS, CDR2 YFSETQ, per germline. The CDR3 spans 15 residues. V was pared by 1 base and J by 5 bases, with 13 bases between. The CDR3 is CASSLLGTINNEQFF. The CDR3 coding sequence is TGCGCCAGCAGCTTGCTGGGCACGATCAACAATGAGCAGTTCTTC.

The chain recombines TRBV7-2 with TRBJ1-2; D is ambiguous. The CDR3 contains 14 residues. Germline loops: CDR1 SGHTA, CDR2 FQGNSA. Trimming removed 1 base from V and 5 bases from J, with 11 bases in between. The CDR3 sequence: CASSLGADYYGYTF. The CDR3 nucleotides read TGTGCCAGCAGCTTAGGCGCAGATTATTATGGCTACACCTTC. The whole variable domain, filled in from reference TRBV7-2 and TRBJ1-2, reads GAGVSQSPSNKVTEKGKDVELRCDPISGHTALYWYRQSLGQGLEFLIYFQGNSAPDKSGLPSDRFSAERTGGSVSTLTIQRTQQEDSAVYLCASSLGADYYGYTFGSGTRLTVV.

This rearrangement joins TRBV6-5 to TRBJ2-7; TRBD1 agrees at 9 bases. The ends lost 7 bases at V and 5 bases at J; junction bases unmatched: 12. The germline V gene encodes CDR1 MNHEY and CDR2 SVGAGI. The CDR3 loop spans 15 amino acids. In DNA form, the CDR3 reads TGTGCCAGCAAGAGCACGAGGGACAGGGTTAACGAGCAGTACTTC. Encoded protein: CASKSTRDRVNEQYF.

The rearrangement links TRBV7-9 to TRBJ2-3; D possibly corresponds to TRBD1 (6 bases). The ends were cut back, 1 base at V and 0 bases at J, with 14 bases in the middle. The CDR3 spans 17 residues. Germline CDR1 and CDR2: SEHNR and FQNEAQ (reference sequence). This chain's CDR3 is CASSLESARGSTDTQYF. In DNA, the CDR3 is TGTGCCAGCAGCTTAGAGTCCGCCAGGGGAAGCACAGATACGCAGTATTTT. Full variable domain (missing parts from reference TRBV7-9 and TRBJ2-3): DTGVSQNPRHKITKRGQNVTFRCDPISEHNRLYWYRQTLGQGPEFLTYFQNEAQLEKSRLLSDRFSAERPKGSFSTLEIQRTEQGDSAMYLCASSLESARGSTDTQYFGPGTRLTVL.

The chain has TRBV18 and TRBJ2-2; a possible D gene is TRBD1 (6 bases). V was pared by 2 bases and J by 2 bases, with 12 bases between. CDR1 is KGHSH, CDR2 LQKENI, per germline. The CDR3 totals 16 residues. The CDR3 here is CASSPLQGRNTGELFF. In nucleotides, the CDR3 is TGTGCCAGCTCACCATTACAGGGTCGTAACACCGGGGAGCTGTTTTTT.

This sequence joins TRBV21-1 and TRBJ2-7; TRBD1 is the table's D call, not checked against the DNA. TRBV21-1 is flagged as a pseudogene. The CDR3 is made up of 19 amino acids. CDR3 loop: CASRTGTGGPKGRSYEQYF. The DNA of the CDR3 is TGTGCCAGCAGAACCGGGACAGGAGGCCCCAAAGGAAGATCCTACGAGCAGTACTTC.

V gene TRBV19 combines with J gene TRBJ2-3, with TRBD2 as a possible D gene (6 bases). CDR1 is LNHDA and CDR2 is SQIVND in the germline V gene (reference sequence). V dropped 6 bases and J dropped 0 bases, with 13 bases sitting between them. The CDR3 is 15 residues long. CDR3 sequence reads: CASSPHGTSTDTQYF. CDR3 DNA sequence: TGTGCCAGTAGCCCCCATGGGACTAGCACAGATACGCAGTATTTT.

The rearrangement joins TRBV14 to TRBJ1-2, with D hard to call. The germline gives CDR1 SGHDN, CDR2 FVKESK. This CDR3 is 14 amino acids long. The V gene lost 4 bases and the J gene lost 3 bases, with 12 bases spanning the gap. The CDR3 protein is CASSRGPGYYGYTF. CDR3 in DNA: TGTGCCAGCAGCCGTGGGCCAGGTTACTATGGCTACACCTTC.

This clone was counted a few times. The rearrangement uses TRBV19 and TRBJ2-7, with D maybe TRBD1 (5 bases). V was trimmed by 6 bases and J by 3 bases, leaving 15 bases between them. CDR3 length: 14 residues. Germline V lookup: CDR1 LNHDA, CDR2 SQIVND (reference sequence). For the CDR3, the DNA is TGTGCCAGTAGCAAAGGGGTAGACTTCTACGAGCAGTACTTC. This codes for CASSKGVDFYEQYF.

This clone was recorded a few times. The chain combines TRBV5-4 with TRBJ1-1; tentatively, D is TRBD1 (6 bases). In germline, CDR1 is SGHNT, CDR2 YYREEE (reference sequence). The CDR3 has 13 amino acids. Trimming left V 1 base short and J 7 bases short, with 11 bases between. CDR3 sequence reads: CASSLLGAFEAFF. For the CDR3, the DNA is TGTGCCAGCAGCTTGTTGGGGGCGTTTGAAGCTTTCTTT.

The chain has TRBV28 and TRBJ2-7; D might be TRBD1 (6 bases). The CDR3 spans 15 residues. With 6 bases removed from V and 2 bases from J, the gap between germline ends came to 17 bases. The germline V gene encodes CDR1 MDHEN and CDR2 SYDVKM. CDR3 DNA sequence: TGTGCCAGCAGCCCCCGCCTCCGGGACACCTACGAGCAGTACTTC. It is translated as CASSPRLRDTYEQYF.

This rearrangement joins TRBV28 to TRBJ1-5; possible D gene TRBD1, 5 bases. Germline CDR1 is MDHEN and CDR2 is SYDVKM. Between the trimmed V and J ends, which lost 6 bases and 1 base, there was a span of 13 bases. CDR3 length: 15 amino acids. CDR3: CASSPAGDSNQPQHF. CDR3 sequence (DNA): TGTGCCAGCAGCCCCGCGGGGGACAGCAATCAGCCCCAGCATTTT.